This section outlines one T cell receptor (beta chain) sequence together with its context. The data stem from a study of blood T cell repertoires in COVID-19. Study-wide context: The United States, Italy and Spain were the sources of the acute and convalescent COVID-19 samples. The analysed material was cDNA or gDNA that came from T cells, B-cell-depleted T cells, or PBMCs.

Germline trimming cut 4 bases from V and 2 bases from J; bases unmatched to any gene: 6. Germline CDR1 LNHDA, CDR2 SQIVND (reference sequence). The CDR3 extends over 16 amino acids. Only in-frame clones appear in the TCRdb table, and some are missing; sequencing was by immunoSEQ multiplex PCR. The sample carries over 100,000 clones, approximately 88% recorded once. Sequencing input: peripheral blood. This clonotype originated in a woman between 65 and 79 years old with acute or convalescent COVID-19. V is TRBV19 and J is TRBJ1-5, with 9 nucleotides matching TRBD1. The CDR3 here is CASSNPGQGRNQPQHF. The CDR3 nucleotides read TGTGCCAGTAGTAACCCGGGACAGGGACGCAATCAGCCCCAGCATTTT.